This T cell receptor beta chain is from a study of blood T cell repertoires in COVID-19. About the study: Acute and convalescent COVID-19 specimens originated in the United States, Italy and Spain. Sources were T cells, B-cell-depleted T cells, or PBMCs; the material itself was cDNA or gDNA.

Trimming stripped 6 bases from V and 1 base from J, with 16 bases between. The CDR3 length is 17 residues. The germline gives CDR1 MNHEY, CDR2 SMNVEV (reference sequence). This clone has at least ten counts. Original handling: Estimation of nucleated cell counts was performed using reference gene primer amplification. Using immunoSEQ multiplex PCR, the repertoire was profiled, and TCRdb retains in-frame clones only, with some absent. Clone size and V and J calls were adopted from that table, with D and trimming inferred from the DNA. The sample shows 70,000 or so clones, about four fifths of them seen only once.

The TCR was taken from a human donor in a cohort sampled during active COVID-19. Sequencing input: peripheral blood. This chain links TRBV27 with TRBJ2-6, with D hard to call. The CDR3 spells CASRRFGRESGANVLTF. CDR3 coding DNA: TGTGCCAGCAGACGGTTTGGGCGCGAATCTGGGGCCAACGTCCTGACTTTC. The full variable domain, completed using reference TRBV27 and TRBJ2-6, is EAQVTQNPRYLITVTGKKLTVTCSQNMNHEYMSWYRQDPGLGLRQIYYSMNVEVTDKGDVPEGYKVSRKEKRNFPLILESPSPNQTSLYFCASRRFGRESGANVLTFGAGSRLTVL.